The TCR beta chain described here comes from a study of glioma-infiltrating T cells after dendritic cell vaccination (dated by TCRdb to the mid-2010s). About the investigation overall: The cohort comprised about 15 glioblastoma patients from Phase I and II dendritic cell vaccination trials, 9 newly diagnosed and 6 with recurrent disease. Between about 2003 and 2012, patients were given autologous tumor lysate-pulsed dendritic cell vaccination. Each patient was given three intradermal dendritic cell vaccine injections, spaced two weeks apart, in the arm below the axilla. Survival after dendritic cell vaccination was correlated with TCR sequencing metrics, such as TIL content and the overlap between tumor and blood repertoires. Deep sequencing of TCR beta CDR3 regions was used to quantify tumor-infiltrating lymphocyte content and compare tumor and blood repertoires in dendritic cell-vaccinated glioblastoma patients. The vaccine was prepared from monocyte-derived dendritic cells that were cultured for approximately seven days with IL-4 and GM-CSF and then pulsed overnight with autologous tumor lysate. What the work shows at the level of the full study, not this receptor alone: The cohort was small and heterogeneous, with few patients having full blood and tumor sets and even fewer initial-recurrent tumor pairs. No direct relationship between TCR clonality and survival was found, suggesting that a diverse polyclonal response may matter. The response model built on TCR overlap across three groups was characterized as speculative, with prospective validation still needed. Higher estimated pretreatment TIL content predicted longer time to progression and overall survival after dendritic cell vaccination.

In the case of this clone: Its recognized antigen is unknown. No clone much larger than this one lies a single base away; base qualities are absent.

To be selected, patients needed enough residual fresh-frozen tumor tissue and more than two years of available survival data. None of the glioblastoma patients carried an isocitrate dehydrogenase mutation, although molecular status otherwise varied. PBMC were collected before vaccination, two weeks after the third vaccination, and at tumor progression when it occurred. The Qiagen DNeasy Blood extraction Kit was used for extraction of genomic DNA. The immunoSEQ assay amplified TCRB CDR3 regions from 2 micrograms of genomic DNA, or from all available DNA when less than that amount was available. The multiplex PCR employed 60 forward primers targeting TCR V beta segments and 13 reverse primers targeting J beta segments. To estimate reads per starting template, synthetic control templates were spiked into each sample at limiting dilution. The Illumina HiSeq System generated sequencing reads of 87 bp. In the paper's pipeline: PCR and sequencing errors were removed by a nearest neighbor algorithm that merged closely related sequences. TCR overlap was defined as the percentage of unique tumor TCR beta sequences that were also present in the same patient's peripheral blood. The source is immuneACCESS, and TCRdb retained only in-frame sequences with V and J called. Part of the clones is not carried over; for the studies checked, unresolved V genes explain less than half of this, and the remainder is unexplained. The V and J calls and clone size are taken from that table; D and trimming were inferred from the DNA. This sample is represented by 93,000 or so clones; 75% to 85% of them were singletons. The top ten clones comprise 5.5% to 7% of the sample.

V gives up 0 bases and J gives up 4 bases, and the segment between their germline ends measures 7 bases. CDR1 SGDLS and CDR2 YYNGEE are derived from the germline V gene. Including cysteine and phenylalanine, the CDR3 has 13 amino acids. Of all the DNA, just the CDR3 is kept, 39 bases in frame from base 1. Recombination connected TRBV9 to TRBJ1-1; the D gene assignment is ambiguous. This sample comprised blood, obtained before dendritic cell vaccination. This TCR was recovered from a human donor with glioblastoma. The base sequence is TGTGCCAGCAGCGTAGGCGGGTCCACTGAAGCTTTCTTT. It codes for CASSVGGSTEAFF.